This T cell receptor (beta chain) emerged from a study of shared clonotypes between healthy human individuals (dated by TCRdb to 2018 to 2020). About the investigation overall: Three men and a couple of women, aged 18 to 49 years, made up the cohort. For each donor, three plates each were used for CD4 naive and CD4 memory, two plates were used for CD8 naive, and one plate was used for CD8 memory. To estimate repertoire size and how much clonotypes are shared between individuals, the study performed deep sequencing of blood TCR repertoires from 4 to 6 healthy adults. To increase sequencing depth and limit assay-specific biases, different laboratories used diverse techniques to prepare libraries and sequence TCR repertoires. Per donor, leukapheresis produced somewhere between about 0.9 and 10 billion PBMCs. General findings and caveats noted by the study authors: Incomplete sequencing was indicated by rarefaction of sorted-subset datasets, despite the large sequencing depth. When several donors were compared, the shared fraction of clonotypes was around 5% for naive CD4, 3% to 4% for naive CD8, 2.3% for memory CD4, and around 0.37% for memory CD8. Because the study included only a small number of donors, the genetic and exposure-history diversity represented was limited. Naive subsets generally had larger estimated clonotype richness than memory subsets. Sampling was restricted to blood, and TCR repertoires in tissue are likely to differ from TCR repertoires in blood. Pairwise subsampling led to the expectation that sequencing depth would affect the degree of clonotype sharing among donors. Clonotypes shared by all four sorted-subset donors showed higher generation probabilities than non-shared clonotypes.

Concerning this clone: Its antigen is not yet known. Base qualities are not provided; no much larger clone lies one nucleotide away.

Using the deep immunoSEQ assay, TCR CDR3 regions were amplified from genomic DNA by multiplex PCR. Extracted genomic DNA from each cell subset was spread evenly across all wells of several immunoSEQ 96-well plates, with each plate serving as a replicate. For sorted subsets, each replicate PCR was loaded with around 220 ng genomic DNA, equivalent to about 30,000 T cell genomes. Purified libraries were quantified with a Qubit 3.0 fluorometer, sized on a Bioanalyzer 2100, and re-quantified with the KAPA Library Quantification kit. Every immunoSEQ 96-well plate was sequenced on a dedicated single-read 150-cycle Illumina NextSeq 550 flow cell. For the original study's pipeline: Because the immunoSEQ output included only junctional sequences and no quality scores, the filtering could not be the same as the filtering used for full-length reads. Sequences were annotated with PyIR, a Python wrapper for IgBLAST v1.9, and V/J genes and CDR3 were assigned using IMGT germline references. Reads were removed for weak V/J assignments (E-value above 1e-6), missing CDR3, stop codons, out-of-frame junctions, or ambiguous translated residues. A V3J clonotype was defined by an identical inferred V gene, J gene, and CDR3 amino acid sequence. Percentage overlap between repertoires was calculated by dividing the number of shared unique clonotypes by the size of the smaller repertoire. Repertoire richness was assessed with RTK rarefaction, the Chao1 estimator, and Recon v2.1 estimates of unobserved clonotypes. For all TCRbeta clonotypes obtained by the gDNA method from a few donors, generation probabilities were computed with OLGA. Not all clones reach the TCRdb copy of this immuneACCESS table, which keeps in-frame sequences only. Checked studies attribute under half of the gap to unresolved V genes and leave the rest unexplained. That table furnishes V, J and clone size, whereas the DNA furnished D and trimming. Recorded for this sample are 2 million to 3 million clones; over 85% of them occurred a single time. The top ten clonotypes cover 0.36% of the sample.

The donors were healthy, HIV-negative adults who had no recently reported acute infections or vaccinations. Only Caucasian adults living in Nashville, Tennessee, USA were represented among the donors. CD4+ T cells were enriched through magnetic negative selection, after which naive cells were positively selected on CD45RA and the remaining negative fraction served as the memory subset. Blood was collected by leukapheresis, and PBMCs were isolated by Ficoll-Histopaque density gradient centrifugation and then cryopreserved in liquid nitrogen vapor phase. Purity and quantity of every magnetically sorted T cell population were checked by analytical flow cytometry. From each sorted fraction, genomic DNA was isolated and quantified by UV absorbance on a Nanodrop 2000c. Sample: naive CD4+ T cells from PBMCs. Sample cell subset or site, as interpreted from the label and publication: CD45RA+ positively selected. The clonotype was recovered from a man aged 18 to 30 in good health. Some clones in this sample may be carry-over from other donors' samples.

The sequenced DNA: TGTGCCAGCAGTTCCACGACTAGCGGAACCAGCACAGATACGCAGTATTTT. It encodes CASSSTTSGTSTDTQYF. The sequence links TRBV28 to TRBJ2-3; TRBD2 matches 9 bases in the middle. The CDR3 spans 17 residues, from the cysteine through the phenylalanine. Just the 51-base CDR3 DNA is kept, in frame starting at base 1. The germline V gene yields MDHEN for CDR1 and SYDVKM for CDR2. The germline V end is reduced by 4 bases and the J end by 0 bases; junction bases left unmatched: 8.